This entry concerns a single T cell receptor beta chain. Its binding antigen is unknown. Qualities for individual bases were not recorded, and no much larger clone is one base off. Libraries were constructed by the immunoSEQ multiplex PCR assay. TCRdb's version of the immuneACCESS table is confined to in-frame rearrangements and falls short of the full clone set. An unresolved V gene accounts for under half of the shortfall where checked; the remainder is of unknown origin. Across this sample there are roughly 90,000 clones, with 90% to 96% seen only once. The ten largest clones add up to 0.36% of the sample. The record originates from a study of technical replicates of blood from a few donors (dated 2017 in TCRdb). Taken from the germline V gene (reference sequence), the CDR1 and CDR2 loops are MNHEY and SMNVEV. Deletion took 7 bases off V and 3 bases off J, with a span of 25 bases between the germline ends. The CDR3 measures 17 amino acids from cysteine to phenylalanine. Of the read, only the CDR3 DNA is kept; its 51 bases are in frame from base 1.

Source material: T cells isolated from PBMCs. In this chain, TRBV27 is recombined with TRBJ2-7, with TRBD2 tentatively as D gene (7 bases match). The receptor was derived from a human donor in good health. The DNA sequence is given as TGTGCCAGCAATCAGGGCAGGGGTGGCGGGAGAATCTACGAGCAGTACTTC. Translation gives CASNQGRGGGRIYEQYF.